Here is one TCR beta chain with its context. Its antigen is unidentified. TCRdb's table, derived via immunoSEQ multiplex PCR, lists solely in-frame clones and lacks some. This table has about 19,000 clones, 80% to 90% appearing once. There are 15 residues in the CDR3. Germline CDR1 GTSNPN, CDR2 SVGIG (reference sequence). The V end lost 1 base, the J end lost 4 bases, and 11 bases lay between the germline ends. These data come from a study of OX40 agonist ivuxolimab in advanced cancers. Regarding the study as a whole: With doses of 0.1 to 3.0 mg/kg, CD4+ and CD8+ blood T cells had undergone clonal expansion by week 6.

Baseline was the first blood sampling point, followed by cycle 4 day 1 and cycle 7 day 1. The sequences come from CD4+ or CD8+ T cells sorted from blood, collected in a trial of the OX40 agonist ivuxolimab. The TCR was taken from an adult with an advanced solid tumor such as melanoma, head and neck, liver or kidney cancer. The rearrangement uses TRBV30 and TRBJ1-6; no clear D gene. In nucleotides, the CDR3 is TGTGCCTGGAGTGACCTCGATCCGTATAATTCACCCCTCCACTTT. Amino acid sequence: CAWSDLDPYNSPLHF.